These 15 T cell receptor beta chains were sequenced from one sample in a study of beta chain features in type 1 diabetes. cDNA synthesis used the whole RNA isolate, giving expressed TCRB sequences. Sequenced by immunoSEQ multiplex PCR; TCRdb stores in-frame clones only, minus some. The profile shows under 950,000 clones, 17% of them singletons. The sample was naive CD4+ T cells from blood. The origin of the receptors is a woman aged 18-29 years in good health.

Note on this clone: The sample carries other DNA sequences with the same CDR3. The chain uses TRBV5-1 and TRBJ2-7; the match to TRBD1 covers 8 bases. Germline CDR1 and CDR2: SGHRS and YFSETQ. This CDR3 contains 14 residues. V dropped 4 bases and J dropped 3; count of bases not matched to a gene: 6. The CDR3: CASSPRQGSYEQYF. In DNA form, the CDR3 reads TGCGCCAGCAGCCCTCGACAGGGGAGCTACGAGCAGTACTTC.

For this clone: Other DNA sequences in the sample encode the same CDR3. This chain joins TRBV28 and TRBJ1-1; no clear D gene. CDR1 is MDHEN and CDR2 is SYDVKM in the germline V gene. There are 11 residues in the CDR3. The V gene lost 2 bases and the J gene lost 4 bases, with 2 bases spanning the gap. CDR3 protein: CASSLLTEAFF. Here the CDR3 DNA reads TGTGCCAGCAGTTTACTCACTGAAGCTTTCTTT.

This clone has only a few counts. The CDR3 sequence: CASSRPVGTGGNEQFF. The CDR3, as DNA: TGTGCCAGCAGTCGTCCCGTAGGCACTGGGGGCAATGAGCAGTTCTTC. The V call is TRBV27, the J call TRBJ2-1; D tentatively fits TRBD1 or TRBD2 (5 bases each). The CDR3 is 16 amino acids. The V gene's germline CDR1 is MNHEY and CDR2 SMNVEV (reference sequence). The ends were cut back, 5 bases at V and 6 bases at J, with 20 bases in the middle.

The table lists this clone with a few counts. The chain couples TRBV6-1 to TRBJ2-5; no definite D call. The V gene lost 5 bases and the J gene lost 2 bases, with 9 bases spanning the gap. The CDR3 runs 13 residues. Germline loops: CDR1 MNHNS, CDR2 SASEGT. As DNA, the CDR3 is TGTGCCAGCAGTTGGCAGGATCAAGAGACCCAGTACTTC. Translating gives CASSWQDQETQYF.

CDR3 coding DNA: TGTGCCAGCAGCATCACTAGACAAGAGACCCAGTACTTC. This sequence encodes CASSITRQETQYF. The V gene is TRBV7-2, the J gene TRBJ2-5, with a possible D match to TRBD2 (5 bases). Germline V gives CDR1 SGHTA, CDR2 FQGNSA. With 5 bases removed from V and 2 bases from J, the gap between germline ends came to 9 bases. This CDR3 is 13 amino acids long.

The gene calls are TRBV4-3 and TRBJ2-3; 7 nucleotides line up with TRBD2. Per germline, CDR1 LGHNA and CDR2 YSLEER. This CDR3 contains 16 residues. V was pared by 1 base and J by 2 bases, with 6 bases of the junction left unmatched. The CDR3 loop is CASSQGTSVYTDTQYF. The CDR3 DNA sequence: TGCGCCAGCAGCCAAGGAACTAGCGTCTACACAGATACGCAGTATTTT.

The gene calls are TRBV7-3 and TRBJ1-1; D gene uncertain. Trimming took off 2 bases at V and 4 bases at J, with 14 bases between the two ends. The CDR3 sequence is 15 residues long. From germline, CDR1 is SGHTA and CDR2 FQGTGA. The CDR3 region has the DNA TGTGCCAGCAGCTTAGTGAGGCACGGCGGCACTGAAGCTTTCTTT. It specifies CASSLVRHGGTEAFF.

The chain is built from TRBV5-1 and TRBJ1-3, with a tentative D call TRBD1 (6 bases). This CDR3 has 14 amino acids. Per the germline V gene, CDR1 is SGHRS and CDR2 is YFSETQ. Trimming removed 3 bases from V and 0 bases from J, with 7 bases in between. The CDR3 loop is CASSSQGSGNTIYF. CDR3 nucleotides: TGCGCCAGCAGCTCACAGGGCTCTGGAAACACCATATATTTT. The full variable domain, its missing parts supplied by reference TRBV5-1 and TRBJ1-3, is KAGVTQTPRYLIKTRGQQVTLSCSPISGHRSVSWYQQTPGQGLQFLFEYFSETQRNKGNFPGRFSGRQFSNSRSEMNVSTLELGDSALYLCASSSQGSGNTIYFGEGSWLTVV.

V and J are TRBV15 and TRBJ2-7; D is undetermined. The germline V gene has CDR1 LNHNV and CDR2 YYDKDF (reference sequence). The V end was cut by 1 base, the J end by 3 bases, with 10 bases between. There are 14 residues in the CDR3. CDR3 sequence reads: CATSRVSGYYEQYF. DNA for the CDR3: TGTGCCACCAGCAGAGTTTCAGGATACTACGAGCAGTACTTC.

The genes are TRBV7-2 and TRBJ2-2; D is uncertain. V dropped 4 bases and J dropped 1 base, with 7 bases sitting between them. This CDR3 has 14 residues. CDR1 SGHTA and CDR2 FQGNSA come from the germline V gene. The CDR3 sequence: CASSWRLNTGELFF. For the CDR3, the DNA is TGTGCCAGCAGCTGGCGGCTGAACACCGGGGAGCTGTTTTTT.

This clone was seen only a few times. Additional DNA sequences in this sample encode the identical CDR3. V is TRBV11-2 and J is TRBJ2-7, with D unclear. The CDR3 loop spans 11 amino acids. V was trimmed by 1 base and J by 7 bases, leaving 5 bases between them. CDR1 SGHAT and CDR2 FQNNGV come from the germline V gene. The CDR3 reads CASSLVSEQYF. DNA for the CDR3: TGTGCCAGCAGCTTAGTCTCGGAGCAGTACTTC.

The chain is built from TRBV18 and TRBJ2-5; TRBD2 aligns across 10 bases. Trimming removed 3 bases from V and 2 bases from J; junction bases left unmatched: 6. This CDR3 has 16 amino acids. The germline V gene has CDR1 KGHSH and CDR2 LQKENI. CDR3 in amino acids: CASSPGAGGRQETQYF. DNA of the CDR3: TGTGCCAGCTCACCTGGAGCGGGAGGGAGGCAAGAGACCCAGTACTTC. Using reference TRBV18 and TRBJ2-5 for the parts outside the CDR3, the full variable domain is NAGVMQNPRHLVRRRGQEARLRCSPMKGHSHVYWYRQLPEEGLKFMVYLQKENIIDESGMPKERFSAEFPKEGPSILRIQQVVRGDSAAYFCASSPGAGGRQETQYFGPGTRLLVL.

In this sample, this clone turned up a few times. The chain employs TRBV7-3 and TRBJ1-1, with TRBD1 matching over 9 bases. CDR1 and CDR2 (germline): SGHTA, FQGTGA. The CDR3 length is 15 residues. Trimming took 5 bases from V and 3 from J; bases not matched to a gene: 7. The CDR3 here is CASSRGQGFYTEAFF. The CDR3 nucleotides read TGTGCCAGCAGCAGAGGACAGGGGTTTTACACTGAAGCTTTCTTT.

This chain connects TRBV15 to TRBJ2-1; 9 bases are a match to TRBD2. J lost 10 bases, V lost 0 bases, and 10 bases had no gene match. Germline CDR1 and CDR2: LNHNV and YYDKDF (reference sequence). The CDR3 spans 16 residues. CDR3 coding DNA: TGTGCCACCAGCAGAGATCAGGGTAGCGGGAGTTTGGAGCAGTTCTTC. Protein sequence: CATSRDQGSGSLEQFF.

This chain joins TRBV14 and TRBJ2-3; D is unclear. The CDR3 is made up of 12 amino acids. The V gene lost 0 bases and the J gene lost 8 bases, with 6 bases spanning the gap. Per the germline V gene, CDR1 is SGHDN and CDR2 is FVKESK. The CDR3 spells CASSQDTRTQYF. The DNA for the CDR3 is TGTGCCAGCAGCCAAGATACCCGTACGCAGTATTTT.